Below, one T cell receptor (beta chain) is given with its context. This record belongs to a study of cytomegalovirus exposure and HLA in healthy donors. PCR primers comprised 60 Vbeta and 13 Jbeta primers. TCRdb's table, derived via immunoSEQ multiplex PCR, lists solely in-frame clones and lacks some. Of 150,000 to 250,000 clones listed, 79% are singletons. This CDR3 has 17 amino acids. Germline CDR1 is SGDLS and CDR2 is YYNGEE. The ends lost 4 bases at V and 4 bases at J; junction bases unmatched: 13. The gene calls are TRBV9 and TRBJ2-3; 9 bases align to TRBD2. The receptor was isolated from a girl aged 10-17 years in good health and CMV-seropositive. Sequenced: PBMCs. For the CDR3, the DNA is TGTGCCAGCAGCCTAACCCCCAGCGGGGGGACCTCAGATACGCAGTATTTT. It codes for CASSLTPSGGTSDTQYF.